The clone carrying this T cell receptor beta chain has at least ten counts. Its antigen is unknown. Germline V gene lookup returns CDR1 MNHNS and CDR2 SASEGT. Trimming removed 6 bases at V and 5 bases at J, with 11 bases between. The CDR3 length is 13 residues. This entry comes from a study of T cells in Graves' hyperthyroidism and ophthalmopathy. General study findings and limits: The model's output predicted ophthalmopathy at a median of about 6.5 months prior to onset. Ophthalmopathy and stable hyperthyroidism were separated by a 13 V-J model. Clonotypes that were expanded in thyroid above 0.001 mostly appeared in blood too.

Amplified TCR beta CDR3 regions came from RNA transcripts. TCR CDR3 underwent first-round RT-PCR with the HTBI primer set. Each CDR3 protein gets one entry after TCRdb re-called the multiplex PCR reads with MiXCR. The sample includes some 720,000 distinct CDR3 sequences, about a sixth of them seen just once. The study enrolled patients aged 18 to 65 with newly diagnosed hyperthyroidism of under 2 months' duration. The source material was blood. The V call is TRBV6-1, the J call TRBJ2-1; tentative D call: TRBD1 (5 bases). The receptor comes from a young man with Graves' hyperthyroidism. The CDR3 sequence: CASRRQGNNEQFF. CDR3 bases: TGTGCCAGCAGACGCCAGGGAAACAATGAGCAGTTCTTC.